The TCR beta chain under discussion was sequenced for a study of blood T cell repertoires in COVID-19. Germline-derived CDR1 and CDR2 are MRHNA and SNTAGT. The V gene lost 5 bases and the J gene lost 7 bases, with 18 bases spanning the gap. There are 15 residues in the CDR3. Assay used: immunoSEQ multiplex PCR; TCRdb lists only in-frame clones, some missing. The sample lists more than 85,000 clones, over 70% occurring once. This chain uses TRBV6-4 with TRBJ2-1; the D gene is possibly TRBD1 (5 bases). The sample taken for sequencing was peripheral blood. The sequence was obtained from a human donor in a cohort sampled during active or convalescent COVID-19. The CDR3: CASSKTVARENEQFF. The CDR3 coding sequence is TGTGCCAGCAGTAAGACAGTGGCAAGGGAAAATGAGCAGTTCTTC.